The rows below give T cell receptor beta chains drawn from one sample of a study of metastatic and nonmetastatic thyroid tumors. TCRdb re-clonotyped the PCR reads via MiXCR. The sample lists some 40,000 clones, roughly 14% occurring once. The specimen was blood. These receptors all stem from a female donor with papillary thyroid cancer or a benign thyroid nodule (not recorded which). Some clones in this sample may be carry-over from other donors' samples. Both conserved end residues are part of each CDR3. D genes are given only for firm matches. Expanded clones get a size class; other rows say once, few or many, or leave the size out.

size: many
D: TRBD2
V: TRBV20-1
J: TRBJ2-5
CDR3: CSARVGAGGETQYF
DNA: TGCAGTGCTAGAGTAGGAGCGGGAGGAGAGACCCAGTACTTC

size: many
D: NA
V: TRBV5-8
J: TRBJ1-2
CDR3: CASSRQSKKGYTF
DNA: TGTGCCAGCAGCCGACAGTCCAAAAAAGGCTACACCTTC

size: NA
D: TRBD1
V: TRBV6-1
J: TRBJ2-1
CDR3: CASSTGTGEDNEQFF
DNA: TGTGCCAGCAGTACCGGGACAGGGGAAGACAATGAGCAGTTCTTC

size: many
D: NA
V: TRBV3-1
J: TRBJ1-3
CDR3: CASSQAGGGRTTGNTIYF
DNA: TGTGCCAGCAGCCAAGCCGGAGGGGGGCGCACTACTGGAAACACCATATATTTT

size: many
D: TRBD1
V: TRBV11-3
J: TRBJ2-2
CDR3: CASSPDRASGELFF
DNA: TGTGCCAGCAGCCCTGACAGGGCGAGCGGGGAGCTGTTTTTT

size: many
D: TRBD1
V: TRBV6-1
J: TRBJ2-1
CDR3: CASSVTGSAYNEQFF
DNA: TGTGCCAGCAGTGTGACAGGGTCCGCCTACAATGAGCAGTTCTTC

size: medium-sized
D: NA
V: TRBV28
J: TRBJ2-2
CDR3: CASSVGFVNTGELFF
DNA: TGTGCCAGCAGTGTCGGTTTTGTGAACACCGGGGAGCTGTTTTTT

size: once
D: NA
V: TRBV4-1
J: TRBJ1-5
CDR3: CASSQDHGNINQPQHF
DNA: TGCGCCAGCAGCCAAGATCACGGAAATATCAATCAGCCCCAGCATTTT

size: NA
D: NA
V: TRBV5-4
J: TRBJ2-2
CDR3: CASSLSLAAGLAGELFF
DNA: TGTGCCAGCAGCTTATCGTTAGCGGCCGGGTTGGCCGGGGAGCTGTTTTTT

size: many
D: NA
V: TRBV19
J: TRBJ2-7
CDR3: CASSIASSSYEQYF
DNA: TGTGCCAGTAGTATAGCTAGCAGCTCCTACGAGCAGTACTTC

size: NA
D: TRBD2
V: TRBV20-1
J: TRBJ2-7
CDR3: CSARVGASGIYEQYF
DNA: TGCAGTGCTAGAGTTGGGGCTAGCGGGATCTACGAGCAGTACTTC

size: few
D: NA
V: TRBV2
J: TRBJ2-5
CDR3: CASSEAWTDQETQYF
DNA: TGTGCCAGCAGTGAAGCGTGGACAGACCAAGAGACCCAGTACTTC

size: many
D: NA
V: TRBV19
J: TRBJ1-1
CDR3: CASSIDRPGNTEAFF
DNA: TGTGCCAGTAGTATAGATCGTCCGGGGAACACTGAAGCTTTCTTT

size: few
D: TRBD1
V: TRBV27
J: TRBJ2-7
CDR3: CASRWTGGYEQYF
DNA: TGTGCCAGCAGATGGACAGGGGGCTACGAGCAGTACTTC

size: medium-sized
D: NA
V: TRBV6-1
J: TRBJ1-2
CDR3: CASRVQGKYGYTF
DNA: TGTGCCAGCAGGGTACAGGGTAAATATGGCTACACCTTC

size: many
D: NA
V: TRBV27
J: TRBJ1-5
CDR3: CASSLQSINQPQHF
DNA: TGTGCCAGCAGCCTACAATCGATAAATCAGCCCCAGCATTTT

size: many
D: NA
V: TRBV5-8
J: TRBJ2-3
CDR3: CASSLGVGTDTQYF
DNA: TGTGCCAGCAGCTTGGGAGTGGGCACAGATACGCAGTATTTT

size: many
D: TRBD2
V: TRBV19
J: TRBJ2-1
CDR3: CASSTGTSGYNEQFF
DNA: TGTGCCAGTAGTACCGGGACTAGCGGCTACAATGAGCAGTTCTTC

size: medium-sized
D: NA
V: TRBV6-1
J: TRBJ2-7
CDR3: CASRRGTGRDYEQYF
DNA: TGTGCCAGCAGGAGAGGGACCGGGCGCGACTACGAGCAGTACTTC

size: many
D: NA
V: TRBV12-5
J: TRBJ2-3
CDR3: CASALDNTQYF
DNA: TGTGCTAGTGCCCTAGATAATACGCAGTATTTT

size: many
D: NA
V: TRBV12-3/TRBV12-4
J: TRBJ2-1
CDR3: CASSLDEVNEQFF
DNA: TGTGCCAGCAGTCTGGACGAGGTAAATGAGCAGTTCTTC

size: medium-sized
D: NA
V: TRBV6-5
J: TRBJ2-2
CDR3: CASSYSAGGNTGELFF
DNA: TGTGCCAGCAGTTACTCCGCAGGAGGCAACACCGGGGAGCTGTTTTTT

size: few
D: TRBD2
V: TRBV11-2
J: TRBJ2-3
CDR3: CASSLGLAGNTDTQYF
DNA: TGTGCCAGCAGCCTTGGACTAGCGGGAAACACAGATACGCAGTATTTT

size: NA
D: NA
V: TRBV28
J: TRBJ2-2
CDR3: CAISLFGDNTGELFF
DNA: TGTGCCATCAGTTTATTTGGGGATAACACCGGGGAGCTGTTTTTT

size: NA
D: TRBD1
V: TRBV6-1
J: TRBJ2-7
CDR3: CASRTGNEQYF
DNA: TGTGCCAGCAGGACAGGGAACGAGCAGTACTTC

size: many
D: NA
V: TRBV7-3
J: TRBJ2-3
CDR3: CASSHSGDLTTDTQYF
DNA: TGTGCCAGCAGCCACTCGGGAGACTTGACCACAGATACGCAGTATTTT

size: many
D: NA
V: TRBV29-1
J: TRBJ2-5
CDR3: CSVTLGTQYF
DNA: TGCAGCGTTACCCTAGGGACCCAGTACTTC

size: NA
D: NA
V: TRBV2
J: TRBJ2-7
CDR3: CASIPTVYEQYF
DNA: TGTGCCAGCATCCCGACCGTCTACGAGCAGTACTTC

size: many
D: NA
V: TRBV7-3
J: TRBJ2-1
CDR3: CASSPGAQRSYNEQFF
DNA: TGTGCCAGCAGCCCAGGAGCACAGCGATCCTACAATGAGCAGTTCTTC

size: NA
D: TRBD2
V: TRBV5-1
J: TRBJ2-3
CDR3: CASTTSEYTDTQYF
DNA: TGCGCCAGCACCACTAGCGAATACACAGATACGCAGTATTTT

size: NA
D: NA
V: TRBV4-1
J: TRBJ1-2
CDR3: CASSQGRTPSHYGYTF
DNA: TGCGCCAGCAGCCAAGGTAGGACACCTTCCCACTATGGCTACACCTTC

size: few
D: NA
V: TRBV12-3/TRBV12-4
J: TRBJ1-1
CDR3: CASSYGGTNTEAFF
DNA: TGTGCCAGCAGTTACGGGGGTACGAACACTGAAGCTTTCTTT

size: many
D: TRBD2
V: TRBV6-1
J: TRBJ2-7
CDR3: CASSPPGLAAYEQYF
DNA: TGTGCCAGCAGTCCCCCGGGACTAGCGGCCTACGAGCAGTACTTC

size: few
D: TRBD2
V: TRBV20-1
J: TRBJ2-6
CDR3: CSARPGLAGRLSGANVPTF
DNA: TGCAGTGCTAGGCCGGGACTAGCGGGCCGTCTCTCTGGGGCCAACGTCCCGACTTTC

size: many
D: NA
V: TRBV25-1
J: TRBJ2-3
CDR3: CASSESTDTQYF
DNA: TGTGCCAGCAGTGAATCCACAGATACGCAGTATTTT

size: many
D: NA
V: TRBV7-6
J: TRBJ1-1
CDR3: CASSPGVPEAFF
DNA: TGTGCCAGCAGCCCAGGGGTCCCTGAAGCTTTCTTT

size: many
D: NA
V: TRBV27
J: TRBJ1-2
CDR3: CASSDRSYGYTF
DNA: TGTGCCAGCAGCGACAGAAGCTATGGCTACACCTTC

size: many
D: NA
V: TRBV5-5
J: TRBJ1-1
CDR3: CASSLWNTEAFF
DNA: TGTGCCAGCAGCTTGTGGAACACTGAAGCTTTCTTT

size: NA
D: NA
V: TRBV6-2/TRBV6-3
J: TRBJ2-7
CDR3: CASTLRDPSSYEQYF
DNA: TGTGCCAGCACTCTCCGTGACCCCTCTTCCTACGAGCAGTACTTC

size: medium-sized
D: NA
V: TRBV6-1
J: TRBJ2-1
CDR3: CASSSLRAVEQFF
DNA: TGTGCCAGCAGTAGTCTACGGGCAGTCGAGCAGTTCTTC

size: many
D: NA
V: TRBV13
J: TRBJ1-1
CDR3: CASSLGAGGGTEAFF
DNA: TGTGCCAGCAGCTTAGGAGCCGGGGGTGGGACTGAAGCTTTCTTT

size: many
D: NA
V: TRBV13
J: TRBJ1-1
CDR3: CASSPLRNTEAFF
DNA: TGTGCCAGCAGCCCCTTACGAAACACTGAAGCTTTCTTT

size: NA
D: TRBD2
V: TRBV29-1
J: TRBJ2-1
CDR3: CSGSTGTSGNEQFF
DNA: TGCAGCGGATCAACCGGGACTAGCGGTAATGAGCAGTTCTTC

size: many
D: TRBD1
V: TRBV10-3
J: TRBJ1-2
CDR3: CAIRRGTGEYGYTF
DNA: TGTGCCATCAGGAGGGGGACAGGCGAATATGGCTACACCTTC

size: few
D: NA
V: TRBV6-1
J: TRBJ2-3
CDR3: CASSDQHGDTQYF
DNA: TGTGCCAGCAGTGACCAACATGGTGATACGCAGTATTTT

size: many
D: TRBD1
V: TRBV20-1
J: TRBJ1-4
CDR3: CSAKKGAGEKLFF
DNA: TGCAGTGCTAAAAAGGGGGCGGGTGAAAAACTGTTTTTT

size: NA
D: TRBD2
V: TRBV15
J: TRBJ2-7
CDR3: CGTSRALAGAGEQYF
DNA: TGTGGCACCAGCAGAGCCCTAGCGGGAGCGGGAGAGCAGTACTTC

size: NA
D: TRBD1
V: TRBV11-1
J: TRBJ2-7
CDR3: CASSFKPGQGANEQYF
DNA: TGTGCCAGCAGCTTCAAACCCGGACAGGGGGCTAACGAGCAGTACTTC

size: many
D: NA
V: TRBV7-3
J: TRBJ2-1
CDR3: CASSSRTSSSYNEQFF
DNA: TGTGCCAGCAGCTCACGGACCTCGAGCTCCTACAATGAGCAGTTCTTC

size: NA
D: NA
V: TRBV11-3
J: TRBJ2-7
CDR3: CASSPGPISEQYF
DNA: TGTGCCAGCAGCCCCGGGCCCATAAGCGAGCAGTACTTC

size: NA
D: NA
V: TRBV5-1
J: TRBJ2-1
CDR3: CASSLGPGDYEQFF
DNA: TGCGCCAGCAGCCTAGGGCCGGGGGATTATGAGCAGTTCTTC

size: many
D: TRBD1
V: TRBV4-1
J: TRBJ1-2
CDR3: CASSQVSADRRGGYTF
DNA: TGCGCCAGCAGCCAAGTTTCCGCGGACAGGCGGGGCGGCTACACCTTC

size: medium-sized
D: TRBD1
V: TRBV27
J: TRBJ2-7
CDR3: CASSSPQTGGSPNEQYF
DNA: TGTGCCAGCAGTTCCCCTCAGACAGGGGGTTCTCCCAACGAGCAGTACTTC

size: many
D: TRBD2
V: TRBV6-4
J: TRBJ2-7
CDR3: CASSDSWLAGGSSYEQYF
DNA: TGTGCCAGCAGTGACTCGTGGCTAGCGGGAGGTAGCTCCTACGAGCAGTACTTC

size: many
D: TRBD2
V: TRBV30
J: TRBJ2-1
CDR3: CAWSVGGSRDEQFF
DNA: TGTGCCTGGAGTGTTGGCGGGAGTAGAGATGAGCAGTTCTTC

size: medium-sized
D: TRBD1
V: TRBV28
J: TRBJ1-2
CDR3: CASSLEGAPTF
DNA: TGTGCCAGCAGTTTGGAGGGGGCGCCCACCTTC

size: many
D: NA
V: TRBV2
J: TRBJ2-1
CDR3: CATRTVQLLYNEQFF
DNA: TGTGCCACTAGGACAGTCCAGCTACTTTACAATGAGCAGTTCTTC